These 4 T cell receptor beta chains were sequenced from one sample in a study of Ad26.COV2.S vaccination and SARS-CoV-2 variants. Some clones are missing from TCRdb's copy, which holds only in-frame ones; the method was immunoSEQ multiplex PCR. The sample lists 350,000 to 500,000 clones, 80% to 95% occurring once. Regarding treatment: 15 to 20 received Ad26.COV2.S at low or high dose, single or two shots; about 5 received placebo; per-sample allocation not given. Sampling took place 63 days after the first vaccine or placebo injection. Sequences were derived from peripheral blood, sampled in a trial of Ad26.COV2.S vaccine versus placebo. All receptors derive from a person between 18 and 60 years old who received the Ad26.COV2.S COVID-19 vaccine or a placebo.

CDR3 DNA: TGTGCCAGCAGCCACGGACAGGGGGGTATGGATACGCAGTATTTT. Protein: CASSHGQGGMDTQYF. J is TRBJ2-3 and V is TRBV14; the match to TRBD1 covers 10 bases. V dropped 3 bases and J dropped 6; count of bases not matched to a gene: 6. The germline V gene has CDR1 SGHDN and CDR2 FVKESK. This CDR3 has 15 residues.

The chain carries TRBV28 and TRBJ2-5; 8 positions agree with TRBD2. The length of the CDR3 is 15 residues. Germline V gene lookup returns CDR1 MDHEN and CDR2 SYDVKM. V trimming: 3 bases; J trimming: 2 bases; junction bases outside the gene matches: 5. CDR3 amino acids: CASSFETSVQETQYF. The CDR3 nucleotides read TGTGCCAGCAGTTTCGAGACTAGCGTACAAGAGACCCAGTACTTC. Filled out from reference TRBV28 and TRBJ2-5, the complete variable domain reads DVKVTQSSRYLVKRTGEKVFLECVQDMDHENMFWYRQDPGLGLRLIYFSYDVKMKEKGDIPEGYSVSREKKERFSLILESASTNQTSMYLCASSFETSVQETQYFGPGTRLLVL.

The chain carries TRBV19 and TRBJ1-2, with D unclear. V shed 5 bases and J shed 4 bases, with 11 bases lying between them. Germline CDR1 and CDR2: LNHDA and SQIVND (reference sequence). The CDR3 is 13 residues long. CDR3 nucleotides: TGTGCCAGTAGTCCTCTGAGCCTCTATGGCTACACCTTC. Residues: CASSPLSLYGYTF.

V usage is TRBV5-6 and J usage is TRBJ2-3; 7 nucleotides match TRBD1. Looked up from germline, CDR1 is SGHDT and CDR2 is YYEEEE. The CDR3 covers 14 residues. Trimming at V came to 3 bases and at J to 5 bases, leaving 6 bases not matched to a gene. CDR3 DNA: TGTGCCAGCAGCTCCGGGACAGAGAGAGATACGCAGTATTTT. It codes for CASSSGTERDTQYF.